Here is one TCR beta chain with its context. Time point: after neoadjuvant nivolumab, at surgical resection. Patients were newly diagnosed with stage II-IVA oral cavity squamous cell carcinoma without prior systemic or radiation treatment. The CDR3 spans 11 residues. Germline V lookup: CDR1 SQVTM, CDR2 ANQGSEA. Trimming took off 2 bases at V and 5 bases at J, with 6 bases between the two ends. These data originate in a study of neoadjuvant anti-PD-1 for oral cavity cancer. Study as a whole: Patients without progression got a fourth dose around day 43.

Only in-frame clones appear in the TCRdb table, and some are missing; sequencing was by immunoSEQ multiplex PCR. The table records approximately 42,000 clones, 65% to 80% of them present only once. The source was PBMCs, collected after nivolumab (anti-PD-1) treatment. The TCR comes from a person aged 40 to 85 with oral cavity squamous cell carcinoma. V gene TRBV29-1 combines with J gene TRBJ1-2; D is uncertain. The DNA for the CDR3 is TGCAGCGTTGAATGGAGGTATGGCTACACCTTC. Translating it yields CSVEWRYGYTF.